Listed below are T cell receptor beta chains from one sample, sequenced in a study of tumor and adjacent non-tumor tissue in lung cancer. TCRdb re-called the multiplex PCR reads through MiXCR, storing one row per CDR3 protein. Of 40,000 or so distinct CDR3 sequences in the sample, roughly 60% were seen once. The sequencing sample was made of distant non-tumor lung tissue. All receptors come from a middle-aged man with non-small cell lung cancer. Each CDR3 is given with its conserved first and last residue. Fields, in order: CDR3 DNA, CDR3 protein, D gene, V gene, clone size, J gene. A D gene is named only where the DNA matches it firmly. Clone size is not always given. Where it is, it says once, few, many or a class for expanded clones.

cdr3_nt: TGTGCCGGCACACGGGGCCTCATAGATACGCAGTATTTT
cdr3_aa: CAGTRGLIDTQYF
d_call: NA
v_call: TRBV12-3/TRBV12-4
clone_size: NA
j_call: TRBJ2-3

cdr3_nt: TGTGCCAGCAGTTACCTTGCCGTGACGGGGTTAAACGAGCAGTACTTC
cdr3_aa: CASSYLAVTGLNEQYF
d_call: NA
v_call: TRBV6-6
clone_size: NA
j_call: TRBJ2-7

cdr3_nt: TGCGCCAGCACTGAGCCTTCCAGGGGCGATACGCAGTATTTT
cdr3_aa: CASTEPSRGDTQYF
d_call: NA
v_call: TRBV10-2
clone_size: few
j_call: TRBJ2-3

cdr3_nt: TGTGCCAGCAGTTACTCGGGCGCCGCCCCCATCTATGGCTACACCTTC
cdr3_aa: CASSYSGAAPIYGYTF
d_call: NA
v_call: TRBV6-5
clone_size: medium-sized
j_call: TRBJ1-2

cdr3_nt: TGCACCAGCAGTCACAACAGCAACACTGAAGCTTTCTTT
cdr3_aa: CTSSHNSNTEAFF
d_call: NA
v_call: TRBV10-2
clone_size: few
j_call: TRBJ1-1

cdr3_nt: TGTGCCAGCAGCTTAGCTGGTGTAAGACTAGCGGGAAGAGGCAATGAGCAGTTCTTC
cdr3_aa: CASSLAGVRLAGRGNEQFF
d_call: TRBD2
v_call: TRBV7-9
clone_size: NA
j_call: TRBJ2-1

cdr3_nt: TGTGCCAGCAGAGTAGCGGGGTCGGTCGGGGAGCTGTTTTTT
cdr3_aa: CASRVAGSVGELFF
d_call: TRBD2
v_call: TRBV6-1
clone_size: many
j_call: TRBJ2-2

cdr3_nt: TGTGCCAACAGCGGCGGACAGGGGCAATTCTCTGGGGCCAACGTCCTGACTTTC
cdr3_aa: CANSGGQGQFSGANVLTF
d_call: TRBD1
v_call: TRBV5-4
clone_size: NA
j_call: TRBJ2-6

cdr3_nt: TGTGCCAGCAACAAAATCCGGGAGCAGTACTTC
cdr3_aa: CASNKIREQYF
d_call: NA
v_call: TRBV21-1
clone_size: NA
j_call: TRBJ2-7

cdr3_nt: TGCGCCAGCAGTGAGTCGATAGGTTCCCGAGAGTACTTC
cdr3_aa: CASSESIGSREYF
d_call: NA
v_call: TRBV10-1
clone_size: NA
j_call: TRBJ2-5

cdr3_nt: TGCGCCAGCAGCTTGGTGGGGACCTTAGAAGGAGGTGAAAAACTGTTTTTT
cdr3_aa: CASSLVGTLEGGEKLFF
d_call: NA
v_call: TRBV5-1
clone_size: NA
j_call: TRBJ1-4

cdr3_nt: TGTGCCAGCAGTGAAGTGGGGGGAACCCCCGAGGAGCTGTTTTTT
cdr3_aa: CASSEVGGTPEELFF
d_call: NA
v_call: TRBV6-1
clone_size: NA
j_call: TRBJ2-2

cdr3_nt: TGTGCCAGCAGCCGGACTAATGGGAGGCAAGAGACACAGTACTTC
cdr3_aa: CASSRTNGRQETQYF
d_call: NA
v_call: TRBV6-1
clone_size: NA
j_call: TRBJ2-5

cdr3_nt: TGTGTCAGTAGTGTAGAGGGGATGGGTGGCTACACCTTC
cdr3_aa: CVSSVEGMGGYTF
d_call: NA
v_call: TRBV6-1
clone_size: NA
j_call: TRBJ1-2

cdr3_nt: TGTGCCAGCAATAGTAACGGGAGTATTGCAGATACGCAGTATTTT
cdr3_aa: CASNSNGSIADTQYF
d_call: NA
v_call: TRBV6-5
clone_size: NA
j_call: TRBJ2-3

cdr3_nt: TGTGTCAGCAAATCTCCTCAGGGGGAAGAGCAGTACTTC
cdr3_aa: CVSKSPQGEEQYF
d_call: TRBD1
v_call: TRBV6-5
clone_size: NA
j_call: TRBJ2-7

cdr3_nt: TGCGCCAGCAGTCAACTCAAGGGAGCGGGAGACCCAGATACGCAGTATTTT
cdr3_aa: CASSQLKGAGDPDTQYF
d_call: TRBD2
v_call: TRBV4-1
clone_size: NA
j_call: TRBJ2-3

cdr3_nt: TGCGCCAGCAGCCCTGGGACTAGCTGGCTAGGCGTAGAGGCCCAGTACTTC
cdr3_aa: CASSPGTSWLGVEAQYF
d_call: TRBD2
v_call: TRBV5-1
clone_size: NA
j_call: TRBJ2-5

cdr3_nt: TGTGCCAGCAGGTCGGACGGAGCCAGCTCCTACGAGCAGTACTTC
cdr3_aa: CASRSDGASSYEQYF
d_call: NA
v_call: TRBV28
clone_size: many
j_call: TRBJ2-7

cdr3_nt: TGTGCCAGCAGCCGACAGGGTAGCAATCAGCCCCAGCATTTT
cdr3_aa: CASSRQGSNQPQHF
d_call: TRBD1
v_call: TRBV7-2
clone_size: few
j_call: TRBJ1-5

cdr3_nt: TGCGCCAACAGCCAAGTTGTATCAACAGATACGCAGTATTTT
cdr3_aa: CANSQVVSTDTQYF
d_call: NA
v_call: TRBV14
clone_size: NA
j_call: TRBJ2-3

cdr3_nt: TGCAACGTTGCCTTACAGGGTCATAATTCACCCCTCCACTTT
cdr3_aa: CNVALQGHNSPLHF
d_call: NA
v_call: TRBV29-1
clone_size: NA
j_call: TRBJ1-6

cdr3_nt: TGTGCCAACAGCTTGGTTCAGGGGAATGAAAAACCGTTTTTT
cdr3_aa: CANSLVQGNEKPFF
d_call: NA
v_call: TRBV5-4
clone_size: NA
j_call: TRBJ1-4

cdr3_nt: TGCAACGTTGCCCTCCAGGGGGACTGCGAGCATTACTTC
cdr3_aa: CNVALQGDCEHYF
d_call: NA
v_call: TRBV29-1
clone_size: NA
j_call: TRBJ2-7

cdr3_nt: TGTGCCACCAGTGATTTGCAACAGCGACCCTCCTACGAGCGGTACTTC
cdr3_aa: CATSDLQQRPSYERYF
d_call: NA
v_call: TRBV24-1
clone_size: few
j_call: TRBJ2-7

cdr3_nt: TGCAGTGTTACCAGGACAGCCTACGAGCAGTACTTC
cdr3_aa: CSVTRTAYEQYF
d_call: NA
v_call: TRBV20-1
clone_size: NA
j_call: TRBJ2-7

cdr3_nt: TGTGTCAGCAGCCAATCGGGGGGCGAGACCCGGTACTTC
cdr3_aa: CVSSQSGGETRYF
d_call: NA
v_call: TRBV5-4
clone_size: NA
j_call: TRBJ2-5

cdr3_nt: TGTGCCTGGAGTCGCGGGACTGGGAATTCACCCCTCCACTTT
cdr3_aa: CAWSRGTGNSPLHF
d_call: NA
v_call: TRBV30
clone_size: many
j_call: TRBJ1-6

cdr3_nt: TGTGCCAGTAGCCCTCAAGCGGGAGCTCGAGCCGGGGAGCTGTTTTTT
cdr3_aa: CASSPQAGARAGELFF
d_call: TRBD2
v_call: TRBV19
clone_size: NA
j_call: TRBJ2-2

cdr3_nt: TGCGCCAGCAGCCAAGATGGGGGGACAGGGGGATACAATGAGCAGTTCTTC
cdr3_aa: CASSQDGGTGGYNEQFF
d_call: TRBD1
v_call: TRBV4-3
clone_size: NA
j_call: TRBJ2-1

cdr3_nt: TGTGCCTGGAGCGGAGGCCCTAACTATGGCTACACCTTC
cdr3_aa: CAWSGGPNYGYTF
d_call: NA
v_call: TRBV30
clone_size: many
j_call: TRBJ1-2

cdr3_nt: TGCGCCAGCAGCTCCGGGACAGGGGGCATTGAAACTTTCTTT
cdr3_aa: CASSSGTGGIETFF
d_call: TRBD1
v_call: TRBV5-1
clone_size: once
j_call: TRBJ1-1

cdr3_nt: TGTGCCAGCAGCGCCGCTAAGTACGAGGAGTACTTC
cdr3_aa: CASSAAKYEEYF
d_call: NA
v_call: TRBV7-8
clone_size: NA
j_call: TRBJ2-7

cdr3_nt: TGCAGCGGGGTAGCGACCACAGATACGCAGTATTTT
cdr3_aa: CSGVATTDTQYF
d_call: NA
v_call: TRBV29-1
clone_size: many
j_call: TRBJ2-3

cdr3_nt: TGTGCCAGCGGCTCCGGTTATGGCTACACCTTC
cdr3_aa: CASGSGYGYTF
d_call: NA
v_call: TRBV6-6
clone_size: NA
j_call: TRBJ1-2

cdr3_nt: TGTGCCAGCAGTGAAGATGGCGGTAGCATGTACAATGAGCAGTTCTTC
cdr3_aa: CASSEDGGSMYNEQFF
d_call: NA
v_call: TRBV2
clone_size: few
j_call: TRBJ2-1

cdr3_nt: TGTGCCAGCATAGTAGTAAGGGGGGGTGGCGCCCTAGCTTTCTTT
cdr3_aa: CASIVVRGGGALAFF
d_call: NA
v_call: TRBV6-5
clone_size: few
j_call: TRBJ1-1

cdr3_nt: TGCGCCAGCAGTGGCATTAGCGAGCAGCTCTTC
cdr3_aa: CASSGISEQLF
d_call: NA
v_call: TRBV10-1
clone_size: NA
j_call: TRBJ2-1

cdr3_nt: TGCAGTTCTGGAAGCGGGAACACAGATATGAAGTATTTT
cdr3_aa: CSSGSGNTDMKYF
d_call: TRBD2
v_call: TRBV20-1
clone_size: NA
j_call: TRBJ2-3

cdr3_nt: TGTGCCAGCATACGACAGGGACGGGGAACCCAGCATTTT
cdr3_aa: CASIRQGRGTQHF
d_call: TRBD1
v_call: TRBV28
clone_size: many
j_call: TRBJ1-5

cdr3_nt: TGTGCCGTGACAACCAGGAGGGGGCGTCGGGAGACCCAATACTTC
cdr3_aa: CAVTTRRGRRETQYF
d_call: NA
v_call: TRBV30
clone_size: NA
j_call: TRBJ2-5

cdr3_nt: TGTGCCAGCAGTCCGGGACTAACGGGGGCCACGCAGTATTTT
cdr3_aa: CASSPGLTGATQYF
d_call: NA
v_call: TRBV6-6
clone_size: once
j_call: TRBJ2-3

cdr3_nt: TGTGCCAGCAGTGAAGCGCGTGAGGGAGGTCAAGGGAATTCGGCCCTCCACTTT
cdr3_aa: CASSEAREGGQGNSALHF
d_call: NA
v_call: TRBV6-1
clone_size: NA
j_call: TRBJ1-6

cdr3_nt: TGTGCCGGCAGCTTATGGAGGTCGGAGACCCAATACTTC
cdr3_aa: CAGSLWRSETQYF
d_call: NA
v_call: TRBV11-2
clone_size: NA
j_call: TRBJ2-5